These 8 T cell receptor beta chains came from one sample sequenced in a study of shared clonotypes between healthy human individuals. Repertoires were generated with immunoSEQ multiplex PCR, while TCRdb's copy carries only in-frame clones and drops some. The sample yields about 730,000 clones, 72% seen once. Source material: memory CD4+ T cells sorted from blood. Subset meaning: CD45RA-negative fraction. The origin of the receptors is a woman under 40 in good health.

The chain employs TRBV2 and TRBJ2-2; a weak D match, TRBD2 (5 bases). V lost 7 bases and J 8 bases, leaving 20 bases between the germline ends. The V gene's germline CDR1 is SNHLY and CDR2 FYNNEI. The CDR3 consists of 15 residues. CDR3 coding DNA: TGTGCCAGCACCCAGGAGGCAGGCGGCGAGGGGGAGCTGTTTTTT. Its protein product is CASTQEAGGEGELFF.

This clone has only one observation. Other nucleotide sequences in the sample specify the same CDR3. This chain connects TRBV18 to TRBJ1-1; perhaps TRBD1 as D (5 bases). The V gene's germline CDR1 is KGHSH and CDR2 LQKENI. The germline V and J ends were trimmed by 6 bases and 6 bases, with 11 bases remaining between them. This CDR3 comprises 12 residues. CDR3 coding DNA: TGTGCCAGCTCCCCTAGGGGATCTGAAGCTTTCTTT. It codes for CASSPRGSEAFF.

This rearrangement joins TRBV29-1 to TRBJ1-1; D perhaps matches TRBD1 (5 bases). Germline V gives CDR1 SQVTM, CDR2 ANQGSEA. The length of the CDR3 is 14 residues. The V and J ends lost 1 base and 6 bases respectively, with 15 bases between them. The CDR3 DNA is TGCAGCGTTGAAGTAGGAGGGGCGGGCGCTGAAGCTTTCTTT. Encoded protein: CSVEVGGAGAEAFF.

The chain is built from TRBV5-4 and TRBJ2-3; 11 nucleotides match TRBD2. Germline lookup yields CDR1 SGHNT and CDR2 YYREEE (reference sequence). V shed 5 bases and J 0 bases; nucleotides not matched to a gene: 2. This CDR3 has 15 amino acids. CDR3 loop: CASRVAGGSTDTQYF. The CDR3 coding sequence is TGTGCCAGCAGAGTAGCGGGAGGGAGCACAGATACGCAGTATTTT.

This clone appeared a few times. The chain uses TRBV29-1 and TRBJ2-3, with D unclear. Looked up from germline, CDR1 is SQVTM and CDR2 is ANQGSEA. Trimming shortened V by 3 bases and J by 2 bases, and 9 bases separated the two germline ends. CDR3 length equals 13 residues. CDR3 loop: CSVEPAHTDTQYF. DNA for the CDR3: TGCAGCGTTGAGCCTGCTCACACAGATACGCAGTATTTT.

The V call is TRBV7-9, the J call TRBJ2-3, with D maybe TRBD2 (5 bases). V was cut by 1 base and J by 4 bases, with 12 bases left in between. Germline CDR1 SEHNR, CDR2 FQNEAQ (reference sequence). This CDR3 is built from 15 residues. CDR3: CASSLGVWEPDTQYF. CDR3 sequence (DNA): TGTGCCAGCAGCTTAGGGGTTTGGGAGCCAGATACGCAGTATTTT. The full variable domain, with the rest looked up from reference TRBV7-9 and TRBJ2-3, is DTGVSQNPRHKITKRGQNVTFRCDPISEHNRLYWYRQTLGQGPEFLTYFQNEAQLEKSRLLSDRFSAERPKGSFSTLEIQRTEQGDSAMYLCASSLGVWEPDTQYFGPGTRLTVL.

The chain has TRBV27 and TRBJ2-1, with 10 bases fitting TRBD2. With 3 bases clipped from V and 8 bases from J, the junction kept 22 bases outside the gene matches. CDR3 length equals 20 residues. The germline V gene has CDR1 MNHEY and CDR2 SMNVEV (reference sequence). The CDR3 sequence: CASSLENAIGPSGSGDEQFF. Here the CDR3 DNA reads TGTGCCAGCAGTTTGGAAAACGCTATAGGTCCTAGCGGGAGCGGCGATGAGCAGTTCTTC.

The gene calls are TRBV30 and TRBJ1-6; D might be TRBD1 (5 bases). Per germline, CDR1 GTSNPN and CDR2 SVGIG (reference sequence). V shed 5 bases and J shed 10 bases, with 15 bases lying between them. The CDR3 extends over 13 amino acids. The CDR3 bases are TGTGCCTGGCGGGTTCAGCAGGGATCACCCCTCCACTTT. Translated, it gives CAWRVQQGSPLHF.